This TCR beta chain was documented in a study of tumor-infiltrating lymphocytes in localized non-small cell lung cancer. Comment on this clone: What it binds is unknown.

Measured with immunoSEQ multiplex PCR; TCRdb has only the in-frame clones, and not every one. The sample has some 9,500 clones, approximately 78% seen once. Study-level findings and limits: Higher tumor T cell infiltration than in uninvolved lung was supported by TCRbeta sequencing. Tumor T-cell fraction was not associated with recurrence-free survival. Different pieces of the same tissue were used for each assay.

The receptor's source is a human donor with non-small cell lung cancer. The specimen was lung tumor tissue.

CDR3 nucleotides: TGCAGCGTTGAGATCGACTCGAGTCGGATTCAGTACTTC. The encoded protein is CSVEIDSSRIQYF. The chain recombines TRBV29-1 with TRBJ2-4; D unclear. The germline V gene encodes CDR1 SQVTM and CDR2 ANQGSEA. The V gene lost 3 bases and the J gene lost 10 bases, with 16 bases spanning the gap. The CDR3 has 13 amino acids.